The text below deals with one T cell receptor (beta chain). Its antigen is not identified. The assay was run at survey level. The repertoire was sequenced with immunoSEQ multiplex PCR; TCRdb's copy has only in-frame clones and lacks some. The sample shows about 23,000 clones, around 80% of them seen only once. The data belong to a study of STAT5B mutations in CD4+ large granular lymphocyte leukemia. The CDR3 has 18 residues. CDR1 is SNHLY and CDR2 is FYNNEI in the germline V gene. V lost 2 bases to trimming and J lost 7 bases; unmatched junction nucleotides: 16. Study findings and constraints: TRBV06-family usage was enriched in top patient clones (8/27) versus controls (2/35).

Sequenced material: CD4+ T cells from blood buffy coats. The chain carries TRBV2 and TRBJ2-5; the match to TRBD1 covers 10 bases. This receptor was obtained from a human donor in good health. CDR3 protein: CASSESPWGQGRPGTQYF. The CDR3 DNA follows: TGTGCCAGCAGTGAAAGCCCGTGGGGACAGGGGCGACCGGGGACCCAGTACTTC. The full variable domain, its missing parts supplied by reference TRBV2 and TRBJ2-5, is EPEVTQTPSHQVTQMGQEVILRCVPISNHLYFYWYRQILGQKVEFLVSFYNNEISEKSEIFDDQFSVERPDGSNFTLKIRSTKLEDSAMYFCASSESPWGQGRPGTQYFGPGTRLLVL.